One sample yielded the 5 T cell receptor beta chains listed below, sequenced in a study of early T cells in non-severe SARS-CoV-2 infection. TCRdb reprocessed the 5' RACE reads with MiXCR, giving one entry per CDR3 protein. Counted here are about 80,000 distinct CDR3 sequences, less than 5.5% occurring once; the ten biggest clones make up around 7.8%. The sample here was whole blood, taken at baseline. These receptors originate from an adult who was a healthcare worker with PCR-confirmed SARS-CoV-2 infection or an uninfected control (not recorded which).

This clonotype was counted many times. CDR3 coding DNA: TGTGCCAGCAGTCCCGACCCCAGCTCCTACAATGAGCAGTTCTTC. It translates to CASSPDPSSYNEQFF. The V gene is TRBV27, the J gene TRBJ2-1; no reliable D call. Germline-derived CDR1 and CDR2 are MNHEY and SMNVEV (reference sequence). This CDR3 region has 15 residues. V lost 5 bases and J 0 bases, leaving 11 bases between the germline ends.

The V and J genes are TRBV20-1 and TRBJ2-3, with TRBD1 matching over 7 bases. Germline V lookup: CDR1 DFQATT, CDR2 SNEGSKA (reference sequence). After removal of 5 bases from V and 8 bases from J, the junction contained 10 bases not matched to a gene. The CDR3 extends over 13 amino acids. For the CDR3, the DNA is TGCAGTGCTCCCGGGACAGCTCAGGGTACGCAGTATTTT. It yields the protein CSAPGTAQGTQYF.

This clonotype was observed many times. V gene TRBV20-1 combines with J gene TRBJ1-5; a possible D gene is TRBD1 (6 bases). The CDR3 is 16 amino acids. V was trimmed by 2 bases and J by 6 bases, leaving 20 bases between them. Germline CDR1 is DFQATT and CDR2 is SNEGSKA (reference sequence). The CDR3 region has the DNA TGCAGTGCTAGACAGATGGTAGGGGGTCCCTCTCAGCCCCAGCATTTT. It is translated as CSARQMVGGPSQPQHF.

This clonotype was found many times. The V and J genes are TRBV10-2 and TRBJ2-5, with TRBD2 as a possible D gene (6 bases). The germline CDR1 and CDR2 sequences are WSHSY and SAAADI. The CDR3 length is 14 residues. Trimming pared 6 bases from V and 5 bases from J, leaving 16 bases between. The CDR3 bases are TGCGCCAGCAGGGTGGGTCGCAGCGGGGAGACCCAGTACTTC. It yields the protein CASRVGRSGETQYF.

The chain joins TRBV21-1 to TRBJ2-5; the table names TRBD2, a call not compared with the DNA. TRBV21-1 is a recognized pseudogene. This CDR3 spans 14 amino acids. The CDR3 DNA follows: TGTGCCAGCAGCAAAGAAGTAGCGAGAGAGACCCAGTACTTC. It encodes CASSKEVARETQYF.